This T cell receptor beta chain was retrieved from a study of T cell responses to AZD1222 COVID-19 vaccine. General study results and limits: Seropositivity was recorded at baseline in only 5 or 6 AZD1222 recipients. Repertoire sampling was restricted to post-peak T cell response timepoints. Clonal diversity may have been underestimated, and the donors were mostly white British, with more females than males. Spike-spanning, vaccine-associated CD4 TCRs were dominant at 160-218 and 743-854.

Trimming pared 5 bases from V and 0 bases from J, leaving 19 bases between. CDR1 is MNHEY and CDR2 is SVGEGT in the germline V gene. There are 17 residues in the CDR3. Sequencing used immunoSEQ multiplex PCR; TCRdb keeps in-frame clones, though not all of them. Of 75,000 to 100,000 clones in the sample, under 90% were seen once. Remarks on this clone: Its antigen is unidentified.

The chain combines TRBV6-2 or TRBV6-3 with TRBJ1-1, with no clear D. This sequence was found in an adult in good health. The specimen was peripheral blood, collected on day 0 of AZD1222 vaccination. Here the CDR3 DNA reads TGTGCCAGCAGTCCCCGAGGAGGGATCCTTATGAACACTGAAGCTTTCTTT. It encodes CASSPRGGILMNTEAFF.